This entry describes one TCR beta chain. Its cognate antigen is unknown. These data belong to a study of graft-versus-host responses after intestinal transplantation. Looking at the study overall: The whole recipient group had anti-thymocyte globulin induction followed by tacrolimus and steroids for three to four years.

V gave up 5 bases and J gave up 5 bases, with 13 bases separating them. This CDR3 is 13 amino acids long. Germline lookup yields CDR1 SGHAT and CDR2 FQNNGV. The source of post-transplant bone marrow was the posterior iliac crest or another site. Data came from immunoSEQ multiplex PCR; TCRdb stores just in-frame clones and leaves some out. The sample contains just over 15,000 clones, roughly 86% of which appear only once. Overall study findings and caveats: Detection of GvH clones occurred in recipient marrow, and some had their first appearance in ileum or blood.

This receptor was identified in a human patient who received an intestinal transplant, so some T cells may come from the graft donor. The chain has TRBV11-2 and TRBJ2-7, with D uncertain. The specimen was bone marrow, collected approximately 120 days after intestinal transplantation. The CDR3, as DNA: TGTGCCAGCAGCCTCTCCTCGTCTAACGAGCAGTACTTC. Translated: CASSLSSSNEQYF.